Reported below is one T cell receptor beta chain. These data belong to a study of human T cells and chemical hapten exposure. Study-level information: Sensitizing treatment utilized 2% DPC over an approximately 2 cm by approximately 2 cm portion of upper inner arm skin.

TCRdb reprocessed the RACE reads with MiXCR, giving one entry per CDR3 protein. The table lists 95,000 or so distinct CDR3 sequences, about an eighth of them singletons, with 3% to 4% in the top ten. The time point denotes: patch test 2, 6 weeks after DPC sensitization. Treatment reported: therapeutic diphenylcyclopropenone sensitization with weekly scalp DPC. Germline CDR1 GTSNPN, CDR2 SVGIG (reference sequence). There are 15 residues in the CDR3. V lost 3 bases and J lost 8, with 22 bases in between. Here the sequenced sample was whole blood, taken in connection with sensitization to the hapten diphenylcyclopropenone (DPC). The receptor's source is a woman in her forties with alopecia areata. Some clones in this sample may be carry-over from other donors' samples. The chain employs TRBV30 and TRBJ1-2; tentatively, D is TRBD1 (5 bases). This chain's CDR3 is CAWRDKGNHQAGYTF. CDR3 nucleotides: TGTGCCTGGAGAGATAAGGGGAACCACCAGGCGGGCTACACCTTC.